This record concerns one T cell receptor (beta chain) sequence. Its antigen is currently unknown. Germline is not matched at one junction end, which may reflect a read error. These data belong to a study of CD8+CD57+ T cells in acquired aplastic anemia. For CDR3 and TCR beta VDJ profiling, genomic DNA was the template used. MiXCR, run by TCRdb on the reads, gives a single entry per CDR3 protein. The table shows about 98,000 distinct CDR3 sequences, with about 67% occurring only once. Findings and caveats of the study: Patients and controls were found to share twenty-nine CD8+ CDR3 sequences. Patient and control CD8+ Simpson's diversity was not significantly different.

This CDR3 comprises 12 residues. Germline CDR1 WSHSY, CDR2 SAAADI. It was patients with CD8+CD57+ cell expansion by flow cytometry who were chosen for sequencing. This receptor was obtained from a human donor with aplastic anemia. V is TRBV10-2 and J is TRBJ2-7; D possibly corresponds to TRBD2 (6 bases). The sample consisted of sorted CD4+, CD8+, or CD8+CD57+ T cells (not recorded which) from PBMCs. CDR3 bases: TGTGCCTGCCCCCGGGGGTCCTACGAGCAGTACTTC. It yields the protein CACPRGSYEQYF.